The next 10 T cell receptor beta chains were all read from a single sample in a study of control samples from healthy donors and cancer patients. TCRdb keeps only in-frame clones here, not all; method: immunoSEQ multiplex PCR. The repertoire includes 100,000 to 150,000 clones, approximately 94% of them detected once, and 1.5% to 2% sits in the top ten. Sequenced material: PBMCs. The source is a man between 45 and 60 years old with head and neck cancer.

V usage is TRBV6-4 and J usage is TRBJ1-5; D is uncertain. Germline lookup yields CDR1 MRHNA and CDR2 SNTAGT. CDR3 length: 11 residues. Trimming left V 5 bases short and J 7 bases short, with 6 bases between. The CDR3 nucleotides are TGTGCCAGCAGTAGGGTGCAGCCCCAGCATTTT. Translation gives CASSRVQPQHF.

The chain uses TRBV19 and TRBJ1-5; TRBD1 might be the D (5 bases). The CDR3 has 14 residues. Germline V gene sequence: CDR1 LNHDA, CDR2 SQIVND (reference sequence). V lost 8 bases, J lost 0 bases, and 11 bases lay in between. The CDR3 loop is CASGTAISNQPQHF. The CDR3 nucleotides are TGTGCCAGTGGGACCGCGATTAGCAATCAGCCCCAGCATTTT. The full variable domain, in which reference TRBV19 and TRBJ1-5 provide the parts outside the CDR3, is DGGITQSPKYLFRKEGQNVTLSCEQNLNHDAMYWYRQDPGQGLRLIYYSQIVNDFQKGDIAEGYSVSREKKESFPLTVTSAQKNPTAFYLCASGTAISNQPQHFGDGTRLSIL.

The genes are TRBV5-1 and TRBJ2-3; 8 nucleotides match TRBD2. This CDR3 has 15 residues. J gave up 1 base and V 1 base, and 2 bases lay outside the gene matches. The V gene's germline CDR1 is SGHRS and CDR2 YFSETQ. This CDR3 reads CASSLMRGGTDTQYF. The CDR3, as DNA: TGCGCCAGCAGCTTGATGCGGGGGGGCACAGATACGCAGTATTTT.

As DNA, the CDR3 is TGTGCCAGCAGTGCCGCATGGGGGACCCAGTACTTC. The encoded protein is CASSAAWGTQYF. This rearrangement joins TRBV6-6 to TRBJ2-5; no reliable D call. The CDR3 runs to 12 residues. CDR1 and CDR2 from the germline V gene are MNHNY and SVGAGI (reference sequence). Trimming removed 5 bases at V and 7 bases at J, with 11 bases between.

This clone was detected only once. The sample carries other DNA sequences with the same CDR3. In DNA, the CDR3 is TGCGCCAGCAGCTCGGGACTAGCGGGGAGCACAGATACGCAGTATTTT. Protein sequence: CASSSGLAGSTDTQYF. The chain combines TRBV5-1 with TRBJ2-3; 13 nucleotides agree with TRBD2. Germline values: CDR1 SGHRS, CDR2 YFSETQ. This CDR3 is built from 16 residues. V shed 3 bases, J shed 0 bases, and the junction held 1 base outside the gene matches.

This clone was counted a single time. J is TRBJ2-3 and V is TRBV19; 9 nucleotides agree with TRBD2. J lost 6 bases, V lost 7 bases, and 5 bases had no gene match. The CDR3 has 13 residues. CDR1 and CDR2 (germline): LNHDA, SQIVND (reference sequence). CDR3 in DNA: TGTGCCAGTACCTTAGCGGGGGCCGATACGCAGTATTTT. Translated, it gives CASTLAGADTQYF.

V gene TRBV18 combines with J gene TRBJ2-6; either TRBD1 or TRBD2 may supply D (5 bases each). The CDR3 consists of 19 residues. Germline V gene sequence: CDR1 KGHSH, CDR2 LQKENI. Trimming removed 1 base at V and 2 bases at J, with 18 bases between. DNA for the CDR3: TGTGCCAGCTCACCACGGCCGGGACGGTATGCCGCTGGGGCCAACGTCCTGACTTTC. Translating gives CASSPRPGRYAAGANVLTF.

The count of this clone is one. The chain is built from TRBV28 and TRBJ2-2; the D gene is possibly TRBD2 (6 bases). Germline CDR1 MDHEN, CDR2 SYDVKM. CDR3 length: 15 amino acids. The V gene lost 3 bases and the J gene lost 3 bases, with 11 bases spanning the gap. CDR3 sequence: CASSLGGWDTGELFF. The CDR3 DNA is TGTGCCAGCAGTTTGGGAGGTTGGGACACCGGGGAGCTGTTTTTT.

This chain links TRBV27 with TRBJ1-4, with a tentative D call TRBD1 (5 bases). V lost 5 bases and J lost 1, with 11 bases in between. The V gene's germline CDR1 is MNHEY and CDR2 SMNVEV (reference sequence). This CDR3 comprises 15 residues. The CDR3 DNA follows: TGTGCCAGCAGTCCAGGGATGGTAACTAATGAAAAACTGTTTTTT. It encodes CASSPGMVTNEKLFF.

This chain uses TRBV5-1 with TRBJ2-2; D is unresolved. Germline V gene lookup returns CDR1 SGHRS and CDR2 YFSETQ. V was clipped by 0 bases and J by 4 bases, with 7 bases between them. The CDR3 extends over 14 amino acids. The CDR3 protein is CASSLAVGTGELFF. In DNA, the CDR3 is TGCGCCAGCAGCTTGGCGGTTGGCACCGGGGAGCTGTTTTTT. The full variable domain, completed using reference TRBV5-1 and TRBJ2-2, is KAGVTQTPRYLIKTRGQQVTLSCSPISGHRSVSWYQQTPGQGLQFLFEYFSETQRNKGNFPGRFSGRQFSNSRSEMNVSTLELGDSALYLCASSLAVGTGELFFGEGSRLTVL.